The 12 T cell receptor beta chains given below trace back to one sample, sequenced in a study of memory CD4+ T cells and cytomegalovirus serostatus. Generated by immunoSEQ multiplex PCR, the TCRdb table keeps only in-frame clones and is missing some. The sample records tens of thousands of clones, around 80% being singletons. Single viable CD3+CD4+CD8-CD45RO+ cells were sorted as the memory CD4+ T cells. The sequencing input was memory CD4+ T cells from blood. The receptors were sampled from an adult in good health and CMV-seronegative.

J is TRBJ1-6 and V is TRBV6-1, with 12 bases matching TRBD1. V lost 10 bases, J lost 10 bases, and 8 bases stayed unmatched. The germline V gene has CDR1 MNHNS and CDR2 SASEGT. This CDR3 contains 14 residues. The CDR3 here is CAILRDRGQSPLHF. Written as DNA, the CDR3 is TGTGCCATACTCCGGGACAGGGGGCAATCACCCCTCCACTTT.

As regards this clone: At the DNA level, this CDR3 is encoded by other sequences in the same sample as well. V usage is TRBV20-1 and J usage is TRBJ1-2, with D perhaps TRBD1 (6 bases). CDR3 length: 10 amino acids. The V and J ends lost 6 bases and 5 bases respectively, with 7 bases between them. Germline lookup yields CDR1 DFQATT and CDR2 SNEGSKA (reference sequence). CDR3 bases: TGCAGTGCAACAGGGTATGGCTACACCTTC. Translating it yields CSATGYGYTF.

The chain has TRBV2 and TRBJ2-2, with D tentatively TRBD2 (7 bases). CDR1 is SNHLY and CDR2 is FYNNEI in the germline V gene. The CDR3 length is 15 residues. Trimming pared 3 bases from V and 7 bases from J, leaving 15 bases between. CDR3 amino acids: CASSEAGGLIGELFF. The CDR3 coding sequence is TGTGCCAGCAGTGAGGCCGGGGGGCTTATCGGGGAGCTGTTTTTT.

Of note for this clone: This sample includes further DNA sequences coding for the same CDR3. The V call is TRBV7-3, the J call TRBJ1-6, with TRBD1 matching over 7 bases. This CDR3 contains 14 residues. Germline V gene data show CDR1 as SGHTA and CDR2 as FQGTGA. Germline trimming cut 5 bases from V and 7 bases from J; bases unmatched to any gene: 5. CDR3 region: CASSSGTENSPLHF. The CDR3, as DNA: TGTGCCAGCAGCAGCGGGACAGAAAATTCACCCCTCCACTTT. The full variable domain, completed using reference TRBV7-3 and TRBJ1-6, is GAGVSQTPSNKVTEKGKYVELRCDPISGHTALYWYRQSLGQGPEFLIYFQGTGAADDSGLPNDRFFAVRPEGSVSTLKIQRTERGDSAVYLCASSSGTENSPLHFGNGTRLTVT.

The rearrangement links TRBV11-3 to TRBJ1-2; weak D call: TRBD1 (6 bases). Trimming cost V 5 bases and J 8 bases, with 18 bases left between them. The CDR3 has 14 residues. CDR1 is SGHNT and CDR2 is YENEEA in the germline V gene. The CDR3 bases are TGTGCCAGCAGCAGTACCCGGACAGCTCGGGGCTACACCTTC. Protein product: CASSSTRTARGYTF.

The chain uses TRBV5-4 and TRBJ1-2; TRBD1 might be the D (6 bases). The V end lost 6 bases, the J end lost 8 bases, and 26 bases lay between the germline ends. The CDR3 consists of 16 residues. The V gene's germline CDR1 is SGHNT and CDR2 YYREEE (reference sequence). DNA for the CDR3: TGTGCCAGCACAGTTACTTTGCGGGGGGCGTCTTTAGGCTACACCTTC. Protein: CASTVTLRGASLGYTF.

The chain employs TRBV7-8 and TRBJ2-7; D uncertain. The ends were cut back, 1 base at V and 2 bases at J, with 9 bases in the middle. This CDR3 has 14 amino acids. The germline gives CDR1 SGHVS, CDR2 FQNEAQ. CDR3 bases: TGTGCCAGCAGCTTAGGTTTGGCAGCCTACGAGCAGTACTTC. Its translation: CASSLGLAAYEQYF.

This clone was picked up a small number of times. This rearrangement joins TRBV7-7 to TRBJ2-3, with 7 bases that match TRBD1. Germline loops: CDR1 SSHAT, CDR2 FNYEAQ (reference sequence). The CDR3 extends over 13 amino acids. J lost 6 bases, V lost 3 bases, and 3 bases had no gene match. CDR3 amino acids: CASSFATGDTQYF. CDR3 in DNA: TGTGCCAGCAGCTTTGCGACAGGGGATACGCAGTATTTT.

The chain couples TRBV19 to TRBJ2-5, with D perhaps TRBD1 (6 bases). This CDR3 is 13 amino acids long. The germline V and J ends were trimmed by 3 bases and 5 bases, with 10 bases remaining between them. The germline V gene encodes CDR1 LNHDA and CDR2 SQIVND (reference sequence). The CDR3 nucleotides are TGTGCCAGTAGTATCGGACAGAAGGAGACCCAGTACTTC. It yields the protein CASSIGQKETQYF.

The chain joins TRBV11-2 to TRBJ1-6; D gene unclear. Trimming took off 2 bases at V and 5 bases at J, with 7 bases between the two ends. The CDR3 covers 14 residues. The V gene's germline CDR1 is SGHAT and CDR2 FQNNGV. The CDR3 region is CASSLTDNNSPLHF. CDR3 nucleotides: TGTGCCAGCAGCTTAACAGACAATAATTCACCCCTCCACTTT.

The genes are TRBV2 and TRBJ1-1; no definite D call. V was trimmed by 6 bases and J by 7 bases, leaving 9 bases between them. CDR3 length: 11 amino acids. Germline V gene data show CDR1 as SNHLY and CDR2 as FYNNEI. CDR3: CASRETDEAFF. CDR3 DNA: TGTGCCAGCAGGGAAACAGATGAAGCTTTCTTT. Full variable domain (outside the CDR3, taken from reference TRBV2 and TRBJ1-1): EPEVTQTPSHQVTQMGQEVILRCVPISNHLYFYWYRQILGQKVEFLVSFYNNEISEKSEIFDDQFSVERPDGSNFTLKIRSTKLEDSAMYFCASRETDEAFFGQGTRLTVV.

The chain is built from TRBV25-1 and TRBJ2-5; D gene uncertain. Trimming took off 3 bases at V and 5 bases at J, with 16 bases between the two ends. The CDR3 extends over 15 amino acids. Looked up from germline, CDR1 is MGHDK and CDR2 is SYGVNS. The CDR3 DNA is TGTGCCAGCAGTGATTTCCCAGGTCTTGGGGAGACCCAGTACTTC. Translation: CASSDFPGLGETQYF.